Listed below are T cell receptor beta chains from one sample, sequenced in a study of regulatory T cells in long-lasting Graves disease. TCRdb ran MiXCR on the multiplex PCR reads and lists one entry per CDR3 protein. The sample holds 450,000 to 600,000 distinct CDR3 sequences, roughly 14% seen once. This sample also belongs to another study, concerning T cells in Graves' hyperthyroidism and ophthalmopathy.

Sequences were derived from peripheral blood mononuclear cells (PBMCs), sampled at new diagnosis, from a patient treated with antithyroid drugs. The receptors were sampled from a man between 25 and 39 years old with Graves disease. Each CDR3 is given with its conserved first and last residue. D genes are given only for firm matches. A row's size may be missing; if present it is once, few, many or a size class.

abundance: many
j_gene: TRBJ2-3
d_gene: -
v_gene: TRBV3-1
CDR3nt: TGTGCCAGCAGCCAACTGGATACGCAGTATTTT
CDR3aa: CASSQLDTQYF

abundance: -
j_gene: TRBJ2-5
d_gene: -
v_gene: TRBV20-1
CDR3nt: TGCAGTGCTAGTGAGGCCCCCGGGACCCAGTACTTC
CDR3aa: CSASEAPGTQYF

abundance: many
j_gene: TRBJ1-1
d_gene: TRBD1
v_gene: TRBV5-6
CDR3nt: TGTGCCAGCAGCCGACGGGCGGGACAGGCCGATTTCTTT
CDR3aa: CASSRRAGQADFF

abundance: many
j_gene: TRBJ1-4
d_gene: -
v_gene: TRBV7-9
CDR3nt: TGTGCCAGCAGCTTAGGGGACGCTGGTGAAAAACTGTTTTTT
CDR3aa: CASSLGDAGEKLFF

abundance: many
j_gene: TRBJ2-3
d_gene: -
v_gene: TRBV11-3
CDR3nt: TGTGCCAGCAGCTTACCCTGGGACGGGAGCGGCACAGATACGCAGTATTTT
CDR3aa: CASSLPWDGSGTDTQYF

abundance: few
j_gene: TRBJ1-2
d_gene: -
v_gene: TRBV4-2
CDR3nt: TGTGCCAGCAGCCAAGATCACGGGGTACACTATGGCTACACCTTC
CDR3aa: CASSQDHGVHYGYTF

abundance: -
j_gene: TRBJ1-2
d_gene: -
v_gene: TRBV20-1
CDR3nt: TGCAGTGCTAGTCCCGCCGGAGGCTACACCTTC
CDR3aa: CSASPAGGYTF

abundance: many
j_gene: TRBJ1-1
d_gene: -
v_gene: TRBV29-1
CDR3nt: TGCAGCGTGGCTGGCGCAGTCCCAACCCTGAACACTGAAGCTTTCTTT
CDR3aa: CSVAGAVPTLNTEAFF

abundance: -
j_gene: TRBJ1-2
d_gene: -
v_gene: TRBV11-2
CDR3nt: TGTGCCAGCAGCCGGGGCGGTTGGAAGCATGGCTACACCTTC
CDR3aa: CASSRGGWKHGYTF

abundance: -
j_gene: TRBJ2-5
d_gene: -
v_gene: TRBV20-1
CDR3nt: TGCAGTGCCACCGGGACTGAAGAGACCCAGTACTTC
CDR3aa: CSATGTEETQYF

abundance: -
j_gene: TRBJ2-7
d_gene: TRBD1
v_gene: TRBV10-3
CDR3nt: TGTGCCATCGCCGGAGCACCGGGACAGGGTCTCAACGAGCAGTACTTC
CDR3aa: CAIAGAPGQGLNEQYF

abundance: many
j_gene: TRBJ2-1
d_gene: -
v_gene: TRBV29-1
CDR3nt: TGCAGCGTTGAGTGGAATCAGGACGATGAGCAGTTCTTC
CDR3aa: CSVEWNQDDEQFF

abundance: many
j_gene: TRBJ2-5
d_gene: TRBD2
v_gene: TRBV2
CDR3nt: TGTGCCATTAGCGGGAGGGCCGAGACCCAGTACTTC
CDR3aa: CAISGRAETQYF

abundance: many
j_gene: TRBJ1-5
d_gene: -
v_gene: TRBV7-2
CDR3nt: TGTGCCAGCAGCGGGGGACGGATCTGGGGCAATCAGCCCCAGCATTTT
CDR3aa: CASSGGRIWGNQPQHF

abundance: many
j_gene: TRBJ2-1
d_gene: -
v_gene: TRBV11-2
CDR3nt: TGTGCCAGCAGGTCCTGGGGCGGACCGAGCTCCTACAATGAGCAGTTCTTC
CDR3aa: CASRSWGGPSSYNEQFF

abundance: many
j_gene: TRBJ1-4
d_gene: TRBD1
v_gene: TRBV27
CDR3nt: TGTGCCAGCAGTTTTGACAGGGGGCATGAAAAACTGTTTTTT
CDR3aa: CASSFDRGHEKLFF

abundance: many
j_gene: TRBJ2-1
d_gene: -
v_gene: TRBV24-1
CDR3nt: TGTGCCACCAGTGATCTGTCAGGGAGAGGATCCTACAATGAGCAGTTCTTC
CDR3aa: CATSDLSGRGSYNEQFF

abundance: many
j_gene: TRBJ2-7
d_gene: -
v_gene: TRBV5-1
CDR3nt: TGCGCCAGCAGCTTGGCGCAGGGGCCCCCAGGGTACGAGCAGTACTTC
CDR3aa: CASSLAQGPPGYEQYF

abundance: many
j_gene: TRBJ2-1
d_gene: -
v_gene: TRBV11-2
CDR3nt: TGTGCCAGCAGCTTATTTGAAGAAGGGGGAGACAATGAGCAGTTCTTC
CDR3aa: CASSLFEEGGDNEQFF

abundance: many
j_gene: TRBJ2-5
d_gene: TRBD2
v_gene: TRBV7-9
CDR3nt: TGTGCCAGCAGCCCATGGCAGCGGGAGGGCCTGGAGACCCAGTACTTC
CDR3aa: CASSPWQREGLETQYF

abundance: many
j_gene: TRBJ1-1
d_gene: TRBD1
v_gene: TRBV9
CDR3nt: TGTGCCAGCAGTGGTACAGGGGCCCATCCGGGGACTGAAGCTTTCTTT
CDR3aa: CASSGTGAHPGTEAFF

abundance: many
j_gene: TRBJ1-2
d_gene: -
v_gene: TRBV6-5
CDR3nt: TGTGCCAGCAGTTACTCGAGCGCCTATGGCTACACCTTC
CDR3aa: CASSYSSAYGYTF

abundance: many
j_gene: TRBJ2-3
d_gene: -
v_gene: TRBV2
CDR3nt: TGTGCCAGCAGTGATGGGGCCAGGGGTCGCACAGATACGCAGTATTTT
CDR3aa: CASSDGARGRTDTQYF

abundance: many
j_gene: TRBJ2-7
d_gene: TRBD2
v_gene: TRBV20-1
CDR3nt: TGCAGTGCTAGAGGCACACTAGCGGGAGTTGCCGAGCAGTACTTC
CDR3aa: CSARGTLAGVAEQYF

abundance: many
j_gene: TRBJ2-7
d_gene: TRBD2
v_gene: TRBV20-1
CDR3nt: TGCAGTGCTAGCAGAGTAGCGGGGTACGAGCAGTACTTC
CDR3aa: CSASRVAGYEQYF

abundance: -
j_gene: TRBJ2-7
d_gene: -
v_gene: TRBV6-1
CDR3nt: TGTGCCGGCTCCTCATCCTCCTACGAGCAGTACTTC
CDR3aa: CAGSSSSYEQYF

abundance: -
j_gene: TRBJ1-6
d_gene: -
v_gene: TRBV12-3/TRBV12-4
CDR3nt: TGTGCCAGCCGTTCCGGGACTTTAAATTCACCCCTCCACTTT
CDR3aa: CASRSGTLNSPLHF

abundance: -
j_gene: TRBJ2-1
d_gene: -
v_gene: TRBV7-9
CDR3nt: TGTGCCAGCAGCTTAGAACAACTCCTCAATGAGCAGTTCTTC
CDR3aa: CASSLEQLLNEQFF

abundance: many
j_gene: TRBJ2-3
d_gene: -
v_gene: TRBV25-1
CDR3nt: TGTGCCAGTACAGATACGCAGTATTTT
CDR3aa: CASTDTQYF

abundance: few
j_gene: TRBJ2-2
d_gene: TRBD2
v_gene: TRBV11-1
CDR3nt: TGTGCCAGCAGCCGCCCGACTAGCGGAAATATCGCGAACACCGGGGAGCTGTTTTTT
CDR3aa: CASSRPTSGNIANTGELFF

abundance: few
j_gene: TRBJ1-2
d_gene: -
v_gene: TRBV10-3
CDR3nt: TGTGCCATCAGTGAGGCGGACGCTTCAACTGACTATGGCTACACCTTC
CDR3aa: CAISEADASTDYGYTF